The source of this T cell receptor beta chain is a study of shared clonotypes between healthy human individuals. Study outcomes and limitations: Represented diversity (both genetic and exposure-history) was limited by the small number of donors. Large sequencing depth failed to make sorted-subset sequencing complete, rarefaction showed.

Measured with immunoSEQ multiplex PCR; TCRdb has only the in-frame clones, and not every one. The sample lists about 2.1 million clones, more than 85% occurring once. This CDR3 spans 15 amino acids. Trimming removed 3 bases from V and 6 bases from J; junction bases left unmatched: 6. Germline loops: CDR1 SGDLS, CDR2 YYNGEE. Note on this clone: Its antigen is undetermined.

Selected positively for CCR7 and CD45RO-negative, naive CD8 cells excluded terminally differentiated effector memory CD45RA+ cells. Healthy adults negative for HIV, lacking recent acute infections or vaccinations, served as donors. The TCR comes from a young man in good health. Some clones in this sample may be carry-over from other donors' samples. The sequenced sample was naive CD8+ T cells from PBMCs. This rearrangement joins TRBV9 to TRBJ2-1; 10 bases align to TRBD2. For the CDR3, the DNA is TGTGCCAGCAGCGCCCCTAGCGGGAGCCGCAATGAGCAGTTCTTC. This sequence encodes CASSAPSGSRNEQFF.